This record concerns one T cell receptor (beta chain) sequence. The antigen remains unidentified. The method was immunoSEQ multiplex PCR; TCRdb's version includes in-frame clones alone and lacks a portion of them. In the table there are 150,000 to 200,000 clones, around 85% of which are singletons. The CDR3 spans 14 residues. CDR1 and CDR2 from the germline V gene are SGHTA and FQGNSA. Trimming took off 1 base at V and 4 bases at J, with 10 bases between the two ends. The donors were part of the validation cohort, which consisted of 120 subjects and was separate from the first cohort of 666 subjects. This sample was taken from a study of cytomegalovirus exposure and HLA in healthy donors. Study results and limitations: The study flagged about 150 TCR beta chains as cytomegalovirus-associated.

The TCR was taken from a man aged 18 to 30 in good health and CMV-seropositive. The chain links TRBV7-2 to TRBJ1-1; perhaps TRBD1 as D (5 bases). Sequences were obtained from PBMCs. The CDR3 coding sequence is TGTGCCAGCAGCTTAGGACAGACGGGCACTGAAGCTTTCTTT. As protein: CASSLGQTGTEAFF. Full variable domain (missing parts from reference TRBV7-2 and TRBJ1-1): GAGVSQSPSNKVTEKGKDVELRCDPISGHTALYWYRQSLGQGLEFLIYFQGNSAPDKSGLPSDRFSAERTGGSVSTLTIQRTQQEDSAVYLCASSLGQTGTEAFFGQGTRLTVV.